What follows is one T cell receptor beta chain and its context. This receptor's antigen is unknown. Base quality data are lacking; no much larger clone is found one base away. CDR1 GTSNPN and CDR2 SVGIG were looked up in the germline V gene (reference sequence). Taken from cysteine to phenylalanine, the CDR3 has 14 residues. Just CDR3 DNA is preserved here, 42 bases in frame from base 1. Trimming removed 1 base from V and 8 bases from J, leaving 15 bases between the germline ends. The record originates from a study of blood T cell repertoires in COVID-19 (dated by TCRdb to 2018 to 2020). Study-level background: Samples from collaborators originated in the United States, Italy and Spain and spanned both the acute and convalescent phases of COVID-19. The repertoires were released in a freely available public database meant as a resource for research on the immune response to SARS-CoV-2. The prospective study material was composed of cDNA or gDNA derived from T cells, B-cell-depleted T cells, or PBMCs. Deeply sampled blood TCRbeta repertoires from subjects exposed to, actively infected with, or recovered from COVID-19 were included in the dataset. Nearly every sample came with metadata listing a de-identified subject ID, COVID-19 status, age in years and sex. Samples came from the ongoing ImmuneRACE study (first 160 participants) plus 1,254 subjects from 6 global collaborators. Where available, HLA class I and class II types were taken from metadata supplied by the sample provider and were not determined by assay-based typing. Summary of the overall study and its limitations: The amount of clinical and demographic metadata varied by source and participant and was provided uncurated.

Enrolling through a virtual design, the prospective study's participants ranged in age from roughly 18 to 95 years and lived across some 23 United States geographic areas. Cohort assignment in the prospective study relied on participant-reported clinical history from a screening survey and a study questionnaire. ImmuneRACE Cohort 3 recovered participants were defined by two consecutive negative NP/OP PCR tests, healthcare professional clearance, or symptom resolution. In the prospective study, whole blood, serum and a nasopharyngeal or oropharyngeal swab were collected from each participant by mobile phlebotomists. Over a roughly 2-month period, participants in the prospective study had the option of providing additional blood draws and questionnaires. Blood samples from the prospective study were shipped frozen or at room temperature prior to DNA extraction. TCRbeta CDR3 regions were amplified from genomic DNA by means of the immunoSEQ Assay, a bias-controlled multiplex PCR. Regarding the original processing steps: The number of nucleated cells in each sample was estimated by amplification of reference gene primers within the assay. To quantify the absolute abundance of each unique TCRbeta CDR3 rearrangement, sequence reads were collapsed and filtered. For each sample, productive Simpson clonality was calculated as the square root of Simpson's diversity index over productive rearrangements. TCRdb holds this immuneACCESS table with in-frame rearrangements only. Some clones are missing; in checked studies, unresolved V genes explain under half, and the rest has no known cause. V, J and clone size reflect that table, while D and trimming were determined from the DNA. The sample data list around 310,000 clones, and over 70% of these were observed just once. The top ten clonotypes cover around 5% of the sample.

The chain is assembled from TRBV30 and TRBJ2-1; the D gene is perhaps TRBD2, on 5 matching bases. The specimen was PBMCs or T cells enriched from blood (not recorded which). The clonotype was recovered from a man in his thirties or forties who had recovered from COVID-19. The bases are TGTGCCTGGAGTGCGGATACTAGGTTCCATGAGCAGTTCTTC. It translates as CAWSADTRFHEQFF.